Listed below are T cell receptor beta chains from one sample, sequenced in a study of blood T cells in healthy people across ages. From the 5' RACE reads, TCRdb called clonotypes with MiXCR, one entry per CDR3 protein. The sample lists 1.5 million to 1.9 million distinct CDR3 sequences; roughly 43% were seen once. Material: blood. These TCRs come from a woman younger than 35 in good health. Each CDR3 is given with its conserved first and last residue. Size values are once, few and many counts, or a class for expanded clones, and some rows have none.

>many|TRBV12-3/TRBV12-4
CASSPRGGQPQHF
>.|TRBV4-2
CASSQKPGQGGNSPLHF
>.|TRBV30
CAWSVFGVSTDTQYF
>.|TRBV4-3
CASSRTGTDTDTQYF
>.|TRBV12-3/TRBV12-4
CASSWADRPSQPQHF
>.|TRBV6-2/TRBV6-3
CASGTTGGIETQYF
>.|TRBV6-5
CASSYGYPRDSRGVEQYF
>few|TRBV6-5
CASRRGQFNEKLFF
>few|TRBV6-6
CASSKAGNEQFF
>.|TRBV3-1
CASSQEALNLGKLFF
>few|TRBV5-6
CASSDRVLNYGYTF
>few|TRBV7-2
CASSSSSGYEQYF
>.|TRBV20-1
CSASDRGGPYEQYF
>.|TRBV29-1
CSGQRRGYNEQFF
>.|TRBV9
CASSVELVTDTQYF
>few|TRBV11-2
CASSSTGTVYGYTF
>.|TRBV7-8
CATSTGGREKLFF
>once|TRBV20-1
CSPIVASLYNEQFF
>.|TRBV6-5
CASSYLAGVPYEQYF
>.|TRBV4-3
CASSQGWNEQFF
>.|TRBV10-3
CAISRGQATNEKLFF
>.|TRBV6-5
CASGGTGRTGELFF
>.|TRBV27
CASSFRTLSGELFF
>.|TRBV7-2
CASSHPLSGVGVSSEKLFF
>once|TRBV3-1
CASSRRRLGETQYF
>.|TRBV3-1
CASSRTSPGGETQYF
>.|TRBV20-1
CSASASANEKLFF
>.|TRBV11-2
CASSFLDSLANEQFF
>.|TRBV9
CASSVEQRAGELFF
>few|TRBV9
CASSPQTGFLYGYTF
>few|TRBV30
CAWSVGGFTDTQYF
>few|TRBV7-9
CASSYDDGNDGYTF
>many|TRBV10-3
CAISVGPRPSTDTQYF
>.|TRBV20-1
CSAPAPYGYTF
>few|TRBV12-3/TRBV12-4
CASLAGEFNEQFF
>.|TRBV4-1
CASSQGQRTYYGYTF
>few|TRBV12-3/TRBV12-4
CASSPNIRSTDTQYF
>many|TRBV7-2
CASSLALAGQETQYF
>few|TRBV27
CASSLSNRVHEQYF
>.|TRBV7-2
CASSQPVDGRHETQYF
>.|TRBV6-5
CASTWTSGSTYNEQFF
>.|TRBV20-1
CSEAGGGTDTQYF
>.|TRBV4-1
CASSQGPGLDTEAFF
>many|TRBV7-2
CASSLGLVSNEQFF
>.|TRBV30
CAWSPPGSYNEQFF
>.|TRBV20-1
CSAEGAGGNQPQHF
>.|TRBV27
CVSSFGSNTGELFF
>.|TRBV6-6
CASSYFGRENNQPQHF
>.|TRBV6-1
CASNAMETNEKLFF
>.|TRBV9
CASSVARGPDTQYF
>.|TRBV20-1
CSATNRGLGEKLFF
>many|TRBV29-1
CSVLITGGGEQYF
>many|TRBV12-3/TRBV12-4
CASSLGYYGYTF
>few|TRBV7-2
CASSYGQGAVEQYF
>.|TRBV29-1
CSVFGGDSYGYTF
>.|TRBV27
CASSPGTRADEQYF
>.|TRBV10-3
CAIRRREGGYEQYF
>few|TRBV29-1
CSVAEHSGNTIYF
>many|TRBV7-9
CASSLRGDNEQFF
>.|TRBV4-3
CASSHRGLAHNEQFF